This T cell receptor beta chain was observed in a study of blood T cells in healthy people across ages. Study results and limitations: In long-lived donors, naive CD4+ cell counts and diversity exceeded those of aged donors.

A second about 6 to 11 cycle PCR used barcoded and J-beta primers. Every sample returned 2.5 million or more CDR3-containing paired-end reads. TCRdb re-called the 5' RACE reads with MiXCR, one entry per CDR3 protein. Here the sample spans hundreds of thousands of distinct CDR3 sequences, around 48% being singletons. Note on this clonotype: Its antigen remains unknown.

Germline-derived CDR1 and CDR2 are MNHEY and SMNVEV (reference sequence). CDR3 length: 15 residues. The ends lost 5 bases at V and 5 bases at J; junction bases unmatched: 7. The sample, roughly 9.5 milliliters of peripheral blood, was drawn from each donor. This chain joins TRBV27 and TRBJ2-5, with TRBD2 matching 11 bases. Sequencing was done on a sample of blood. This clonotype was sampled from a woman aged 55 to 70 in good health. The CDR3 coding sequence is TGTGCCAGCAGTCTGACTAGCGGGAATAGGGAGACCCAGTACTTC. Translation: CASSLTSGNRETQYF.